A single sample is the source of the 3 T cell receptor beta chains below, sequenced in a study of T cell changes during pregnancy in multiple sclerosis. This table comes from immunoSEQ multiplex PCR, and its TCRdb copy is limited to in-frame clones, with some not included. The data show tens of thousands of clones, 90% seen once. The specimen comprised CD8+ T cells from peripheral blood mononuclear cells, sampled before pregnancy. These receptors all come from a female donor with multiple sclerosis, enrolled in a pregnancy study.

The gene calls are TRBV5-5 and TRBJ2-7; 12 bases agree with TRBD1. In germline, CDR1 is SGHKS, CDR2 YYEKEE (reference sequence). This CDR3 spans 15 amino acids. The V and J ends lost 0 bases and 6 bases, in that order; junction bases with no gene match: 4. This chain's CDR3 is CASSLAGTGGSEQYF. The CDR3 DNA reads as TGTGCCAGCAGCTTGGCCGGGACAGGGGGCTCCGAGCAGTACTTC.

The gene calls are TRBV5-6 and TRBJ1-5; 7 bases line up with TRBD1. The ends lost 4 bases at V and 13 bases at J; junction bases unmatched: 11. The CDR3 is 13 amino acids. Germline V gives CDR1 SGHDT, CDR2 YYEEEE. The CDR3 DNA reads TGTGCCAGCAGCGCCACCTCAGGGGGAATTCAGCATTTT. Protein: CASSATSGGIQHF.

V gene TRBV13 combines with J gene TRBJ2-3; 12 nucleotides agree with TRBD2. CDR3 length: 17 residues. Germline values: CDR1 PRHDT, CDR2 FYEKMQ (reference sequence). Trimming took 5 bases from V and 2 from J; bases not matched to a gene: 8. The DNA for the CDR3 is TGTGCCAGCAGCCCCGGGACTAGCGGGCCTCTCACAGATACGCAGTATTTT. Protein product: CASSPGTSGPLTDTQYF. The full variable domain, with the rest looked up from reference TRBV13 and TRBJ2-3, is AAGVIQSPRHLIKEKRETATLKCYPIPRHDTVYWYQQGPGQDPQFLISFYEKMQSDKGSIPDRFSAQQFSDYHSELNMSSLELGDSALYFCASSPGTSGPLTDTQYFGPGTRLTVL.